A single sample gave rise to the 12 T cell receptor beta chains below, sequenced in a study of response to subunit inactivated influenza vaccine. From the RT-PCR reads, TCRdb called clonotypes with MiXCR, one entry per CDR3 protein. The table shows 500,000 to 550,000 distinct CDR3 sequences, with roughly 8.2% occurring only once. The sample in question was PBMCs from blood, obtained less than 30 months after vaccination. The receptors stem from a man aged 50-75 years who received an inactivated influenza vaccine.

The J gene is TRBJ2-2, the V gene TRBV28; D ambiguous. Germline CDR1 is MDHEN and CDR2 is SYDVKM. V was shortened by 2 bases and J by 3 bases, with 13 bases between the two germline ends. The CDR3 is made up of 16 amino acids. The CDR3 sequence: CASSLTRKWDTGELFF. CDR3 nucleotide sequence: TGTGCCAGCAGTTTAACAAGGAAGTGGGACACCGGGGAGCTGTTTTTT.

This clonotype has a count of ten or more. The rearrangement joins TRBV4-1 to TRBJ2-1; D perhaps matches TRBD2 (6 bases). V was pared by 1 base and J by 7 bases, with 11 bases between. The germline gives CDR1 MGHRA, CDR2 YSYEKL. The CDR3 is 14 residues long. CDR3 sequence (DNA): TGCGCCAGCAGCCAAGCTTCACGGGGGAATGAGCAGTTCTTC. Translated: CASSQASRGNEQFF.

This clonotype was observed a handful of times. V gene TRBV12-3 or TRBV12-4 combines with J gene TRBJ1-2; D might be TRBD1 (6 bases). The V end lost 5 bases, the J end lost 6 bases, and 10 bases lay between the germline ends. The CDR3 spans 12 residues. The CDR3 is CASSAYRDGYTF. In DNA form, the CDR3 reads TGTGCCAGCAGTGCCTACAGGGATGGCTACACCTTC.

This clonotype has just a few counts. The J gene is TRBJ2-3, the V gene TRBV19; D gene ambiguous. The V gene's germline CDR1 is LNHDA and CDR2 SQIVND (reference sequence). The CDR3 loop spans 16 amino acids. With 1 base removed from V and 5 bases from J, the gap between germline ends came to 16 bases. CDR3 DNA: TGTGCCAGTAGTATAGTCCCGAGTTTCCGTTTAGATACGCAGTATTTT. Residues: CASSIVPSFRLDTQYF.

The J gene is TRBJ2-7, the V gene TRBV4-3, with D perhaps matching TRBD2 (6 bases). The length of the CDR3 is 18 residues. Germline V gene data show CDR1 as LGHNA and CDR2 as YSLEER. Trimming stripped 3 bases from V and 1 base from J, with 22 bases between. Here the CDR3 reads CASSHQMGGYGQSYEQYF. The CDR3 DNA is TGCGCCAGCAGCCATCAGATGGGGGGATACGGGCAGTCCTACGAGCAGTACTTC.

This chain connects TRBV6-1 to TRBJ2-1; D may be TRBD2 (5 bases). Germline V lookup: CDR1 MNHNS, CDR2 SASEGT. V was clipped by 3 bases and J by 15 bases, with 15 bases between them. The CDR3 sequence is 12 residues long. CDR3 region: CASSDPSLARFF. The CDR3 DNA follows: TGTGCCAGCAGTGACCCCTCTCTAGCTCGGTTCTTC.

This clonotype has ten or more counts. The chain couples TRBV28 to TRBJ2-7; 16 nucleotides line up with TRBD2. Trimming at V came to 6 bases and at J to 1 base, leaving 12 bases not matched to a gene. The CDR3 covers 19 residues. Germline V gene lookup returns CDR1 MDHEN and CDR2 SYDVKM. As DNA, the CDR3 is TGTGCCAGCAGCTCCCACGGGACTAGCGGGAGGGCCTTATCCTACGAGCAGTACTTC. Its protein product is CASSSHGTSGRALSYEQYF.

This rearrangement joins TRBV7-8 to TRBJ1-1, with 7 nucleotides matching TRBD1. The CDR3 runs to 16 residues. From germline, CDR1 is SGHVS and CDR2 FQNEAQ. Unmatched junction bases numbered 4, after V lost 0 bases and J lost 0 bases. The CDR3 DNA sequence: TGTGCCAGCAGCTTAGCAGGGGGCTGGATGAACACTGAAGCTTTCTTT. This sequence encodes CASSLAGGWMNTEAFF. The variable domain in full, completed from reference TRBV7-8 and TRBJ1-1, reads GAGVSQSPRYKVAKRGQDVALRCDPISGHVSLFWYQQALGQGPEFLTYFQNEAQLDKSGLPSDRFFAERPEGSVSTLKIQRTQQEDSAVYLCASSLAGGWMNTEAFFGQGTRLTVV.

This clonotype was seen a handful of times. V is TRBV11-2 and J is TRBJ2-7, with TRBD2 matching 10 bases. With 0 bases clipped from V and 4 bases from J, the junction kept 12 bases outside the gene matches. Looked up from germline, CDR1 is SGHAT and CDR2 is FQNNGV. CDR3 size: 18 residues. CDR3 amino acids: CASSLDILAGALVYEQYF. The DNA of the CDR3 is TGTGCCAGCAGCTTAGATATCCTAGCGGGGGCCCTGGTATACGAGCAGTACTTC.

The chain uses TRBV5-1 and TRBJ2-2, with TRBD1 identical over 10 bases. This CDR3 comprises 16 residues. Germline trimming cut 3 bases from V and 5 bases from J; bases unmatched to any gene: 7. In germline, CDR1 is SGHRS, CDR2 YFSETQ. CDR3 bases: TGCGCCAGCAGCTGGTCGGGACAGGGGCGGACCGGGGAGCTGTTTTTT. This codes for CASSWSGQGRTGELFF.

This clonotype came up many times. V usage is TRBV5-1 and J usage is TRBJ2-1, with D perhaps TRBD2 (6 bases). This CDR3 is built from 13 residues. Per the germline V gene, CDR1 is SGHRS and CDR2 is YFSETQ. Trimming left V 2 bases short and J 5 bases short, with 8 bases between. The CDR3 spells CASSFGGNNEQFF. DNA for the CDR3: TGCGCCAGCAGCTTCGGGGGAAACAATGAGCAGTTCTTC. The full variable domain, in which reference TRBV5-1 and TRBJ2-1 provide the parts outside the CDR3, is KAGVTQTPRYLIKTRGQQVTLSCSPISGHRSVSWYQQTPGQGLQFLFEYFSETQRNKGNFPGRFSGRQFSNSRSEMNVSTLELGDSALYLCASSFGGNNEQFFGPGTRLTVL.

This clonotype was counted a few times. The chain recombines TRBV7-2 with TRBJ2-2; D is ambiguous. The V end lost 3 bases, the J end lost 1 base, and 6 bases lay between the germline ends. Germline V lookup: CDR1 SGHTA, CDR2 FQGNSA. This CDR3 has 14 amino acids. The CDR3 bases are TGTGCCAGCAGCTTTAGCATGAACACCGGGGAGCTGTTTTTT. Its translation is CASSFSMNTGELFF.